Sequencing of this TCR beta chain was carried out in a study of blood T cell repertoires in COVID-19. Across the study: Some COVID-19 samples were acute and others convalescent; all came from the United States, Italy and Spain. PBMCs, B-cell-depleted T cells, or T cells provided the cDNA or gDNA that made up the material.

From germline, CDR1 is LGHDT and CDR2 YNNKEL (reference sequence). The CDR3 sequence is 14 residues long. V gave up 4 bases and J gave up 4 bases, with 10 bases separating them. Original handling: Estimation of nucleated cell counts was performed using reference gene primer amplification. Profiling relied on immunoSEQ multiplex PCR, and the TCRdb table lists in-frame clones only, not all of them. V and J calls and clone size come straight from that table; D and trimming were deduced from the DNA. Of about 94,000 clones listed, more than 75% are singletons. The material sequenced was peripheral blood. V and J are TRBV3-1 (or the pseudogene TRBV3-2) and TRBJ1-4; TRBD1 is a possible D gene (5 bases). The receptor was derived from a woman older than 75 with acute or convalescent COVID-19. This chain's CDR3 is CASSPAGDNEKLFF. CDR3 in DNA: TGTGCCAGCAGCCCAGCGGGGGATAATGAAAAACTGTTTTTT.